This T cell receptor beta chain was recorded in a study of early T cells in non-severe SARS-CoV-2 infection. The CDR3 is 14 amino acids. The V gene's germline CDR1 is SGHRS and CDR2 YFSETQ. The V and J ends lost 2 bases and 5 bases respectively, with 11 bases between them. TCRdb independently ran MiXCR on the 5' RACE reads; one entry per CDR3 protein. The sample includes about 69,000 distinct CDR3 sequences, about 10% of them seen just once. This clonotype showed up many times. The genes are TRBV5-1 and TRBJ1-5; TRBD1 is a possible D gene (6 bases). This sequence was found in an adult who was a healthcare worker with PCR-confirmed SARS-CoV-2 infection or an uninfected control (not recorded which). The sample comprised whole blood. In DNA form, the CDR3 reads TGCGCCAGCAGCTTAACCGGGGGCCATCAGCCCCAGCATTTT. It is translated as CASSLTGGHQPQHF.